This passage covers 8 T cell receptor beta chains from one sample sequenced in a study of cytomegalovirus exposure and HLA in healthy donors (dated by TCRdb to 2017 to 2019). The library relied on the immunoSEQ multiplex PCR assay. A mixture of 60 forward primers for TCR Vbeta segments and 13 reverse primers for TCR Jbeta segments was used in the multiplex PCR. The immuneACCESS repertoire file appears here via TCRdb, limited to in-frame rearrangements. These files lack a portion of the clones; in checked studies, under half of the deficit traces to unresolved V genes, and the cause of the others is not known. The sample has roughly 120,000 clones on record, 80% of them singletons. More than 8% of the sample is taken by the ten largest. Sequencing was carried out using PBMCs. The origin of the receptors is a female donor in good health and CMV-seropositive.

This clone was seen just once. The rearrangement joins TRBV19 to TRBJ2-3; no clear D. Trimming cost V 6 bases and J 6 bases, with 7 bases left between them. The germline gives CDR1 LNHDA, CDR2 SQIVND (reference sequence). CDR3 length: 11 amino acids. The CDR3 coding sequence is TGTGCCAGTAGGCAGGCCGATACGCAGTATTTT. It specifies CASRQADTQYF.

The chain recombines TRBV13 with TRBJ1-6, with D tentatively TRBD1 (5 bases). The CDR3 is 14 residues long. The germline gives CDR1 PRHDT, CDR2 FYEKMQ (reference sequence). V was shortened by 5 bases and J by 6 bases, with 11 bases between the two germline ends. The CDR3 loop is CASSPRQINSPLHF. In nucleotides, the CDR3 is TGTGCCAGCAGCCCACGACAGATTAATTCACCCCTCCACTTT.

This chain connects TRBV28 to TRBJ1-1; D not certain. CDR1 and CDR2 from the germline V gene are MDHEN and SYDVKM. The CDR3 covers 13 residues. Trimming cost V 5 bases and J 3 bases, with 10 bases left between them. This CDR3 reads CASSPPLYTEAFF. The CDR3 DNA follows: TGTGCCAGCAGTCCTCCCCTTTACACTGAAGCTTTCTTT.

The CDR3 DNA reads TGTGCCAGCAGTGACCCCTCAAGGAGACCTGGAAACACCATATATTTT. It translates to CASSDPSRRPGNTIYF. The rearrangement joins TRBV28 to TRBJ1-3; D gene uncertain. The CDR3 contains 16 residues. The germline CDR1 and CDR2 sequences are MDHEN and SYDVKM. V lost 5 bases and J 2 bases, leaving 16 bases between the germline ends.

The chain employs TRBV28 and TRBJ1-4; 7 bases map to TRBD1. The CDR3 loop spans 14 amino acids. J was trimmed by 3 bases and V by 5 bases; bases with no gene match: 3. Germline V CDR1 and CDR2: MDHEN, SYDVKM. CDR3 in DNA: TGTGCCAGCAGTGAGGGGGCCCCTAATGAAAAACTGTTTTTT. This codes for CASSEGAPNEKLFF.

V is TRBV5-7 and J is TRBJ2-1; D is possibly TRBD1 (5 bases). TRBV5-7 is given ORF status, its function remaining uncertain. The CDR3 sequence is 15 residues long. The ends were cut back, 2 bases at V and 7 bases at J, with 16 bases in the middle. As DNA, the CDR3 is TGTGCCAGCAGCTTATCACTATTACAGGAGAATGAGCAGTTCTTC. Amino acid sequence: CASSLSLLQENEQFF.

The CDR3 is CASSSEGAEAFF. The CDR3 nucleotides read TGTGCCAGCAGCTCCGAAGGGGCGGAAGCTTTCTTT. The genes are TRBV7-9 and TRBJ1-1, with D perhaps matching TRBD1 (5 bases). The CDR3 is 12 residues long. Germline lookup yields CDR1 SEHNR and CDR2 FQNEAQ (reference sequence). V was shortened by 4 bases and J by 8 bases, with 11 bases between the two germline ends. Using reference TRBV7-9 and TRBJ1-1 for the parts outside the CDR3, the full variable domain is DTGVSQNPRHKITKRGQNVTFRCDPISEHNRLYWYRQTLGQGPEFLTYFQNEAQLEKSRLLSDRFSAERPKGSFSTLEIQRTEQGDSAMYLCASSSEGAEAFFGQGTRLTVV.

This chain connects TRBV5-1 to TRBJ1-2; D is unclear. V was clipped by 6 bases and J by 3 bases, with 12 bases between them. The germline CDR1 and CDR2 sequences are SGHRS and YFSETQ. The CDR3 runs 13 residues. The CDR3 DNA is TGCGCCAGCAAAGGTTTGGAGGACTATGGCTACACCTTC. It specifies CASKGLEDYGYTF.